What follows describes a single T cell receptor (beta chain). Its antigen is still unknown. Treg sorting used a CD4+CD25+CD127-/low gate. Study outcomes and limitations: Tumor Treg TCRs overlapped most with tumor naive CD4+ cells.

Full-length variable regions came from constant-region reverse primers plus semi-nested Nested Universal Primer A PCR. MiXCR, applied by TCRdb to the 5' RACE reads, yields one record per CDR3 protein. The sample lists approximately 7,100 distinct CDR3 sequences; about 73% were seen once. CDR1 and CDR2 (germline): MNHNS, SASEGT. With 5 bases removed from V and 6 bases from J, the gap between germline ends came to 13 bases. The length of the CDR3 is 13 residues. The sequenced material came from tumor-infiltrating Tregs sorted from the breast tumor. The clonotype comes from a female donor with breast cancer. The chain couples TRBV6-1 to TRBJ1-2; no firm D call. The CDR3 sequence: CASSYPEVDGYTF. The CDR3 DNA is TGTGCCAGCAGTTACCCCGAGGTGGATGGCTACACCTTC.